This TCR beta chain is from a study of blood T cells in healthy people across ages. Overall study findings and caveats: Per million T cells, TCR beta diversity dropped about linearly as age rose. Diversity of TCR beta correlated strongly with naive T cell percentage.

Germline lookup yields CDR1 SNHLY and CDR2 FYNNEI. The CDR3 loop spans 16 amino acids. V was trimmed by 1 base and J by 3 bases, leaving 13 bases between them. Regarding this clonotype: The antigen is undetermined.

Sample-barcoded 5' priming and a J-beta primer mix drove a second PCR of roughly 7 to 11 cycles. There were at least 2.5 million CDR3-containing paired-end reads obtained from each sample. TCRdb reprocessed the 5' RACE reads with MiXCR, giving one entry per CDR3 protein. The table includes nearly 800,000 distinct CDR3 sequences, roughly 56% detected once. The sample was blood. The chain recombines TRBV2 with TRBJ2-1; a weak D match, TRBD2 (5 bases). The receptor was derived from a man aged 35-49 years in good health. The CDR3 coding sequence is TGTGCCAGCAGTGAAGAACGGGGTGGTGGCTACAATGAGCAGTTCTTC. Protein: CASSEERGGGYNEQFF.